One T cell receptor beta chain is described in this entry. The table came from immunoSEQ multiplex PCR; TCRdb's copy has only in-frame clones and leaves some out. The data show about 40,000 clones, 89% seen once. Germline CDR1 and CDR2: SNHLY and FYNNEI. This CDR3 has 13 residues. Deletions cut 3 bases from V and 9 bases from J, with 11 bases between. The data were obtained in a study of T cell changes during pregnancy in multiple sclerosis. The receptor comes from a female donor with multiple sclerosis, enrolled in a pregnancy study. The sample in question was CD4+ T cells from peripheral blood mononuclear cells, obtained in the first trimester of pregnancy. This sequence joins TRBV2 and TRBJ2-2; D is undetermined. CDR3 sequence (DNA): TGTGCCAGCAGTGATATGGCCATCCGGGAGCTGTTTTTT. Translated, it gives CASSDMAIRELFF.